The clone carrying this T cell receptor beta chain has a handful of counts. Its antigen is unidentified. The data derive from a study of beta chain features in type 1 diabetes. General observations from the study: Within each of all four CD4+ subsets, Type 1 diabetes patients had TCRB CDR3s that were moderately but significantly shorter.

Every isolated RNA sample was fully reverse transcribed, so sequencing captured expressed TCRB transcripts. The protocol was immunoSEQ multiplex PCR, while the TCRdb copy is restricted to in-frame clones and leaves out a portion. This table holds fewer than 650,000 clones, about 16% found once. The TCR comes from a young man in good health. The sequenced sample consisted of naive CD4+ T cells from blood.

This chain's CDR3 is CAWNLNRGNTEAFF. In nucleotides, the CDR3 is TGTGCCTGGAACCTCAACAGGGGAAACACTGAAGCTTTCTTT. J is TRBJ1-1 and V is TRBV30; 7 nucleotides align to TRBD1. The germline V gene has CDR1 GTSNPN and CDR2 SVGIG (reference sequence). The CDR3 consists of 14 residues. The J segment lost 2 bases and the V segment lost 4 bases, leaving 7 bases of the junction unmatched.